Shown below are 26 T cell receptor beta chains from a single sample sequenced in a study of immune evolution from preneoplasia to lung adenocarcinoma. Sequenced by immunoSEQ multiplex PCR; TCRdb stores in-frame clones only, minus some. The table includes 8,000 or so clones, about 72% detected once. The sample taken for sequencing was FFPE minimally invasive lung adenocarcinoma tissue. The receptors originated from a donor of 70 years or more with lung adenocarcinoma.

The V call is TRBV7-9, the J call TRBJ2-1; D not resolved. This CDR3 has 16 amino acids. The V and J ends lost 5 bases and 9 bases respectively, with 23 bases between them. Per the germline V gene, CDR1 is SEHNR and CDR2 is FQNEAQ (reference sequence). The CDR3 region has the DNA TGTGCCAGCAGCGGCAAGGGCGCCCGCCTTTTTTTTGAGCAGTTCTTC. Amino acid sequence: CASSGKGARLFFEQFF.

The V gene is TRBV10-3, the J gene TRBJ1-5, with a weak D call TRBD1 (5 bases). Trimming removed 3 bases at V and 3 bases at J, with 12 bases between. This CDR3 region has 15 residues. CDR1 and CDR2 (germline): ENHRY, SYGVKD. In DNA, the CDR3 is TGTGCCATCAGTGAAACGGGGCAGGTCAATCAGCCCCAGCATTTT. Translation: CAISETGQVNQPQHF.

This clone was seen a handful of times. The V call is TRBV6-1, the J call TRBJ2-7; 7 positions agree with TRBD1. Germline CDR1 and CDR2: MNHNS and SASEGT. V dropped 7 bases and J dropped 3; count of bases not matched to a gene: 9. This CDR3 has 14 amino acids. CDR3 residues: CASTLEAGGYEQYF. CDR3 nucleotides: TGTGCCAGCACCCTCGAGGCAGGGGGCTACGAGCAGTACTTC.

V is TRBV29-1 and J is TRBJ2-5; no definite D call. V lost 8 bases, J lost 5 bases, and 15 bases lay in between. There are 12 residues in the CDR3. CDR1 is SQVTM and CDR2 is ANQGSEA in the germline V gene. As DNA, the CDR3 is TGCAGCCTAAGGGTGGGTGGGGAGACCCAGTACTTC. Its protein is CSLRVGGETQYF. Full variable domain (outside the CDR3, taken from reference TRBV29-1 and TRBJ2-5): SAVISQKPSRDICQRGTSLTIQCQVDSQVTMMFWYRQQPGQSLTLIATANQGSEATYESGFVIDKFPISRPNLTFSTLTVSNMSPEDSSIYLCSLRVGGETQYFGPGTRLLVL.

The V gene is TRBV4-1, the J gene TRBJ2-7; TRBD2 matches 9 bases. CDR3 length: 16 amino acids. The ends lost 0 bases at V and 3 bases at J; junction bases unmatched: 6. Germline V CDR1 and CDR2: MGHRA, YSYEKL. CDR3 protein: CASSQDRPSGNYEQYF. CDR3 DNA: TGCGCCAGCAGCCAAGATCGACCTAGCGGGAACTACGAGCAGTACTTC.

The rearrangement joins TRBV28 to TRBJ1-2; possibly TRBD1 for D (6 bases). V lost 3 bases, J lost 4 bases, and 15 bases lay in between. This CDR3 region has 15 residues. From germline, CDR1 is MDHEN and CDR2 SYDVKM. This chain's CDR3 is CASSFPGALGYGYTF. The DNA of the CDR3 is TGTGCCAGCAGTTTCCCAGGGGCGCTGGGCTATGGCTACACCTTC.

This clone has a single count. This chain links TRBV5-1 with TRBJ1-1; D is unresolved. CDR3 size: 11 residues. Germline CDR1 SGHRS, CDR2 YFSETQ. V was cut by 5 bases and J by 2 bases, with 4 bases left in between. CDR3: CASRVNTEAFF. CDR3 DNA: TGCGCCAGCAGGGTAAACACTGAAGCTTTCTTT.

The DNA of the CDR3 is TGTGCCAGCAGCTTAACCGACAGGGCCTTTACAGATACGCAGTATTTT. It specifies CASSLTDRAFTDTQYF. The rearrangement uses TRBV7-9 and TRBJ2-3; 7 bases match TRBD1. The CDR3 totals 16 residues. Germline V gene data show CDR1 as SEHNR and CDR2 as FQNEAQ (reference sequence). Germline trimming cut 2 bases from V and 3 bases from J; bases unmatched to any gene: 8.

This clone came up a few times. The genes are TRBV7-2 and TRBJ1-5; D unresolved. The CDR3 consists of 14 residues. Germline lookup yields CDR1 SGHTA and CDR2 FQGNSA. V was trimmed by 5 bases and J by 3 bases, leaving 11 bases between them. DNA of the CDR3: TGTGCCAGCAGCCTACAGAAGGTCAATCAGCCCCAGCATTTT. It yields the protein CASSLQKVNQPQHF. The full variable domain, completed using reference TRBV7-2 and TRBJ1-5, is GAGVSQSPSNKVTEKGKDVELRCDPISGHTALYWYRQSLGQGLEFLIYFQGNSAPDKSGLPSDRFSAERTGGSVSTLTIQRTQQEDSAVYLCASSLQKVNQPQHFGDGTRLSIL.

This chain links TRBV2 with TRBJ2-1; 7 bases match TRBD1. This CDR3 region has 14 residues. Trimming cost V 6 bases and J 6 bases; bases outside gene matches: 8. Germline CDR1 is SNHLY and CDR2 is FYNNEI. CDR3 residues: CASRYRGNSNEQFF. The CDR3 DNA is TGTGCCAGCAGGTACAGGGGTAATAGCAATGAGCAGTTCTTC.

V is TRBV6-4 and J is TRBJ2-1; 13 bases align to TRBD2. The CDR3 runs 15 residues. The V and J ends lost 3 bases and 7 bases, in that order; junction bases with no gene match: 3. CDR1 and CDR2 from the germline V gene are MRHNA and SNTAGT. The CDR3 reads CASSEGTSGENEQFF. Here the CDR3 DNA reads TGTGCCAGCAGTGAGGGGACTAGCGGGGAGAATGAGCAGTTCTTC.

The V call is TRBV7-9, the J call TRBJ2-7, with 7 bases identical to TRBD1. The CDR3 consists of 18 residues. Germline CDR1 reads SEHNR; CDR2 reads FQNEAQ (reference sequence). Germline trimming cut 1 base from V and 4 bases from J; bases unmatched to any gene: 16. For the CDR3, the DNA is TGTGCCAGCAGCTTAGATCAAAGGACAGGCGCGGGTTGGTACGAGCAGTACTTC. Protein: CASSLDQRTGAGWYEQYF.

This clone has more than one count but fewer than ten. The chain recombines TRBV2 with TRBJ1-2, with D possibly being TRBD1 (6 bases). This CDR3 comprises 13 residues. V was shortened by 4 bases and J by 0 bases, with 6 bases between the two germline ends. Germline CDR1 and CDR2: SNHLY and FYNNEI. The CDR3 spells CASSGDTNYGYTF. CDR3 DNA sequence: TGTGCCAGCAGTGGGGACACTAACTATGGCTACACCTTC. Together with reference TRBV2 and TRBJ1-2, the CDR3 gives the full variable domain: EPEVTQTPSHQVTQMGQEVILRCVPISNHLYFYWYRQILGQKVEFLVSFYNNEISEKSEIFDDQFSVERPDGSNFTLKIRSTKLEDSAMYFCASSGDTNYGYTFGSGTRLTVV.

This chain connects TRBV19 to TRBJ2-6; the match to TRBD1 covers 8 bases. The ends lost 9 bases at V and 4 bases at J; junction bases unmatched: 5. Germline loops: CDR1 LNHDA, CDR2 SQIVND (reference sequence). CDR3 size: 14 residues. The CDR3 coding sequence is TGTGCCAGCGACAGGGGTGGCGGGGCCAACGTCCTGACTTTC. Its translation is CASDRGGGANVLTF.

The genes are TRBV27 and TRBJ1-5; D call uncertain. Deletions cut 5 bases from V and 3 bases from J, with 11 bases between. This CDR3 comprises 14 residues. The V gene's germline CDR1 is MNHEY and CDR2 SMNVEV (reference sequence). The CDR3 nucleotides read TGTGCCAGCAGTCCACACAGAATCAATCAGCCCCAGCATTTT. Translation: CASSPHRINQPQHF.

This clone was seen only a few times. The chain has TRBV10-3 and TRBJ1-4; TRBD1 is a possible D gene (6 bases). This CDR3 has 16 amino acids. Per the germline V gene, CDR1 is ENHRY and CDR2 is SYGVKD. V shed 2 bases and J shed 7 bases, with 17 bases lying between them. The CDR3 DNA sequence: TGTGCCATCAGTGAGCCGGCAGGGGCGGAGGGTGAAAAACTGTTTTTT. Translated: CAISEPAGAEGEKLFF.

The table lists this clone with a few counts. V gene TRBV25-1 combines with J gene TRBJ1-5; weak D call: TRBD1 (6 bases). Germline CDR1 is MGHDK and CDR2 is SYGVNS. With 5 bases removed from V and 7 bases from J, the gap between germline ends came to 9 bases. The CDR3 loop spans 12 amino acids. The CDR3 bases are TGTGCCAGCAGTCGGGGGGCCCAGCCCCAGCATTTT. This encodes CASSRGAQPQHF.

The rearrangement uses TRBV12-5 and TRBJ2-1; 8 bases are a match to TRBD2. Trimming took 5 bases from V and 1 from J; bases not matched to a gene: 7. CDR3 size: 16 residues. CDR1 and CDR2 from the germline V gene are LGHNT and FRNRAP. The CDR3 here is CASGQTSSGSYNEQFF. The CDR3 coding sequence is TGTGCTAGTGGTCAGACATCTAGCGGGTCCTACAATGAGCAGTTCTTC.

The V call is TRBV27, the J call TRBJ1-1; D possibly corresponds to TRBD1 (5 bases). Per the germline V gene, CDR1 is MNHEY and CDR2 is SMNVEV (reference sequence). The CDR3 extends over 12 amino acids. The V end was cut by 5 bases, the J end by 5 bases, with 9 bases between. The CDR3 DNA is TGTGCCAGCAGTGTGGGGGGGACTGAAGCTTTCTTT. Translated, it gives CASSVGGTEAFF.

This chain uses TRBV5-5 with TRBJ2-1; 11 nucleotides match TRBD2. The CDR3 length is 17 residues. Germline V lookup: CDR1 SGHKS, CDR2 YYEKEE (reference sequence). V was pared by 1 base and J by 7 bases, with 10 bases of the junction left unmatched. The CDR3 sequence is CASSLSWGASGRNEQFF. CDR3 DNA: TGTGCCAGCAGCTTGAGTTGGGGGGCTAGCGGGAGGAATGAGCAGTTCTTC. Full variable domain (remainder filled in from reference TRBV5-5 and TRBJ2-1): DAGVTQSPTHLIKTRGQQVTLRCSPISGHKSVSWYQQVLGQGPQFIFQYYEKEERGRGNFPDRFSARQFPNYSSELNVNALLLGDSALYLCASSLSWGASGRNEQFFGPGTRLTVL.

The chain carries TRBV5-5 and TRBJ2-7; 7 bases are a match to TRBD1. The CDR3 is 15 amino acids. The junction had 5 bases not matched to a gene; V was cut back by 0 bases and J by 2 bases. Per germline, CDR1 SGHKS and CDR2 YYEKEE (reference sequence). CDR3 DNA sequence: TGTGCCAGCAGCTTGGAACAGGGGAAACCCTACGAGCAGTACTTC. Protein: CASSLEQGKPYEQYF.

This clone was detected a few times. V is TRBV30 and J is TRBJ1-5, with 8 bases that match TRBD1. Per germline, CDR1 GTSNPN and CDR2 SVGIG (reference sequence). The CDR3 totals 14 residues. Trimming cost V 0 bases and J 2 bases; bases outside gene matches: 0. The CDR3 reads CAWSVQGGNQPQHF. DNA for the CDR3: TGTGCCTGGAGTGTACAGGGGGGCAATCAGCCCCAGCATTTT.

The genes are TRBV7-2 and TRBJ1-1; D possibly corresponds to TRBD1 (5 bases). The CDR3 runs to 17 residues. The germline gives CDR1 SGHTA, CDR2 FQGNSA. V was clipped by 4 bases and J by 0 bases, with 18 bases between them. CDR3 loop: CASSSRVDRVMNTEAFF. The CDR3, as DNA: TGTGCCAGCAGCTCACGCGTAGACAGAGTGATGAACACTGAAGCTTTCTTT.

The genes are TRBV10-2 and TRBJ2-5; D perhaps matches TRBD2 (5 bases). The CDR3 runs to 12 residues. Trimming removed 6 bases at V and 7 bases at J, with 12 bases between. CDR1 and CDR2 (germline): WSHSY, SAAADI. Here the CDR3 reads CASSPIGGTQYF. CDR3 sequence (DNA): TGCGCCAGCAGCCCCATAGGAGGGACCCAGTACTTC.

The chain couples TRBV15 to TRBJ2-1; TRBD1 matches 9 bases. V lost 0 bases, J lost 4 bases, and 1 base stayed unmatched. Germline CDR1 is LNHNV and CDR2 is YYDKDF (reference sequence). The CDR3 has 15 amino acids. CDR3 sequence: CATSRDGQGYNEQFF. As DNA, the CDR3 is TGTGCCACCAGCAGAGATGGACAGGGGTACAATGAGCAGTTCTTC.

The rearrangement uses TRBV28 and TRBJ1-1; no clear D. The CDR3 sequence is 14 residues long. From germline, CDR1 is MDHEN and CDR2 SYDVKM. Trimming cost V 1 base and J 2 bases, with 8 bases left between them. The DNA of the CDR3 is TGTGCCAGCAGTTTATTTGGGATAAACACTGAAGCTTTCTTT. This sequence encodes CASSLFGINTEAFF.